Listed below are T cell receptor beta chains from one sample, sequenced in a study of blood T cell repertoires in COVID-19. Data came from immunoSEQ multiplex PCR; TCRdb stores just in-frame clones and leaves some out. Among 52,000 or so clones listed, about four fifths were seen once. What was sequenced was peripheral blood. The receptor set was obtained from a man between 65 and 85 years old with active COVID-19. CDR3s include the opening cysteine and the closing phenylalanine or tryptophan. The D gene is left open where the match is weak. Clone size is shown for a subset of rows, as once, few, many or a class of expanded clone.

size	J	D	length	V	CDR3	DNA
.	TRBJ2-5	TRBD2	13	TRBV11-2	CASTSSGSKTQYF	TGTGCCAGCACTTCTAGCGGGAGCAAGACCCAGTACTTC
.	TRBJ1-1	.	14	TRBV19	CAITRTAGGTEAFF	TGTGCCATAACTAGGACAGCTGGTGGCACTGAAGCTTTCTTT
.	TRBJ2-3	.	14	TRBV5-6	CASSLGGHTDTQYF	TGTGCCAGCAGCTTGGGGGGGCATACAGATACGCAGTATTTT
.	TRBJ2-3	TRBD1	14	TRBV6-5	CASSLQGARDTQYF	TGTGCCAGCAGTTTACAGGGGGCGCGAGATACGCAGTATTTT
few	TRBJ2-6	.	18	TRBV7-2	CASSLDRRQSSGANVLTF	TGTGCCAGCAGCTTAGACAGGCGCCAGAGCTCTGGGGCCAACGTCCTGACTTTC
.	TRBJ2-3	TRBD2	20	TRBV27	CASSPRTSRLPTSNTDTQYF	TGTGCCAGCAGTCCACGGACTAGCCGGTTACCTACGTCGAACACAGATACGCAGTATTTT
few	TRBJ2-7	TRBD1	14	TRBV9	CASSTGTGSYEQYF	TGTGCCAGCAGCACCGGGACAGGGTCCTACGAGCAGTACTTC
.	TRBJ1-3	TRBD1	15	TRBV2	CASSSPDRAGNTIYF	TGTGCCAGCAGTTCTCCCGACAGGGCTGGAAACACCATATATTTT
.	TRBJ2-4	TRBD2	20	TRBV6-2/TRBV6-3	CASSYGLAGVGGRNKNIQYF	TGTGCCAGCAGTTACGGACTAGCGGGAGTGGGTGGCAGGAACAAAAACATTCAGTACTTC
once	TRBJ1-4	TRBD1	13	TRBV7-3	CASSLGQGEKLFF	TGTGCCAGCAGCTTGGGACAGGGAGAAAAACTGTTTTTT